Below, one T cell receptor (beta chain) is given with its context. The antigen is unknown. The sample is drawn from a study of shared clonotypes between healthy human individuals. Germline-derived CDR1 and CDR2 are MNHEY and SVGAGI. The CDR3 extends over 13 amino acids. Unmatched junction bases numbered 4, after V lost 4 bases and J lost 8 bases. Study results and limitations: It was observed that approximately 5% of naive CD4 clonotypes were shared across several donors.

Here immunoSEQ multiplex PCR was the method, and the copy in TCRdb shows in-frame clones only, minus some. This repertoire shows about 2.4 million clones, approximately 92% found once; its top ten account for over 0.12%. Source material: naive CD4+ T cells sorted from blood. Described subset: CD45RA+ positively selected. The receptor's source is a man aged 18 to 30 in good health. The chain recombines TRBV6-5 with TRBJ2-1; 8 nucleotides match TRBD1. This CDR3 reads CASSSTGVHEQFF. The CDR3 bases are TGTGCCAGCAGTTCGACAGGGGTCCATGAGCAGTTCTTC.